This T cell receptor (beta chain) was recorded in a study of cytomegalovirus exposure and HLA in healthy donors. The PCR had 60 Vbeta and 13 Jbeta primers. Clones were read by immunoSEQ multiplex PCR, and TCRdb kept only the in-frame ones, dropping some. The sample shows 140,000 or so clones, 66% of them seen only once. A remark on this clone: The antigen is unknown.

Findings and caveats of the study: The classifier, whose performance was assessed in both the original and validation cohorts, reportedly diagnosed cytomegalovirus status with high specificity and sensitivity.

This CDR3 is built from 16 residues. The germline CDR1 and CDR2 sequences are SQVTM and ANQGSEA. After removal of 0 bases from V and 1 base from J, the junction contained 8 bases not matched to a gene. This sequence joins TRBV29-1 and TRBJ2-7; 8 bases fit TRBD2. The sample consisted of PBMCs. The clonotype comes from a woman aged 55-70 years in good health and CMV-seronegative. The CDR3 nucleotides are TGCAGCGTTGAAGATACCGGGACTAGTGCGTCCTACGAGCAGTACTTC. This gives the protein CSVEDTGTSASYEQYF.